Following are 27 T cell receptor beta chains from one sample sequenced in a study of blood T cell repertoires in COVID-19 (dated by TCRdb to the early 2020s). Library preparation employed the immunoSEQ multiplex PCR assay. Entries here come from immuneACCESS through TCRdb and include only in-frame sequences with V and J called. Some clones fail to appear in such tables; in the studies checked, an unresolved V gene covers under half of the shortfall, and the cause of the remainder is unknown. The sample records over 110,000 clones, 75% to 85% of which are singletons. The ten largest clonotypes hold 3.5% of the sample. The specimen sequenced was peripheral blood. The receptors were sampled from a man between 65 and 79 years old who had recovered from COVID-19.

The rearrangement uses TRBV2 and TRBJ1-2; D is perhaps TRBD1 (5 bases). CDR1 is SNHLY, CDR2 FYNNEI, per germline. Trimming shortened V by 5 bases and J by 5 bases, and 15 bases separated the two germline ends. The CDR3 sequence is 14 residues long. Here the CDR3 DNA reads TGTGCCAGCAGTCCCTCTCGTCCAGGGTATGGCTACACCTTC. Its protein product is CASSPSRPGYGYTF.

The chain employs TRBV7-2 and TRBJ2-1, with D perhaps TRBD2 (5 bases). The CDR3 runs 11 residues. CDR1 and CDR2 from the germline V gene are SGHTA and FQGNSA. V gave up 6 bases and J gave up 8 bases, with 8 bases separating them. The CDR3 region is CASSLAYEQFF. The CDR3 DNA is TGTGCCAGCAGTCTAGCCTATGAGCAGTTCTTC.

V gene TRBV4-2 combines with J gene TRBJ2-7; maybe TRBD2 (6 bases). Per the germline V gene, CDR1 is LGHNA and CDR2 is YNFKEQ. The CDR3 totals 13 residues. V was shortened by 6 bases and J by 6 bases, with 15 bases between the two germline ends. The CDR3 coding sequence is TGTGCCAGCAGGTGGCGGGGAGGAATCGAGCAGTACTTC. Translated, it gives CASRWRGGIEQYF.

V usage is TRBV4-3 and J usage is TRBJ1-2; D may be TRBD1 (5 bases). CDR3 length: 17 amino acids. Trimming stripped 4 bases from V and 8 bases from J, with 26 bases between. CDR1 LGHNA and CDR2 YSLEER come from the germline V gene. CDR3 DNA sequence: TGCGCCAGCAGCCCCGACCTATATCTCCCACAACAGGAGGGCTACACCTTC. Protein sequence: CASSPDLYLPQQEGYTF.

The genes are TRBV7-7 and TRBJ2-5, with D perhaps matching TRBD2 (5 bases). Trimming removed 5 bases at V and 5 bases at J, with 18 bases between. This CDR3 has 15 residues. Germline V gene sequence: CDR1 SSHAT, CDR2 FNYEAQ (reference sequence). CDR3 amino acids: CASSPDGGLRETQYF. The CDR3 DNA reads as TGTGCCAGCAGCCCGGATGGAGGATTACGGGAGACCCAGTACTTC. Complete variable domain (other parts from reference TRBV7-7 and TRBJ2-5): GAGVSQSPRYKVTKRGQDVTLRCDPISSHATLYWYQQALGQGPEFLTYFNYEAQPDKSGLPSDRFSAERPEGSISTLTIQRTEQRDSAMYRCASSPDGGLRETQYFGPGTRLLVL.

The CDR3 here is CASSLTSGPQVVEQFF. The CDR3, as DNA: TGTGCCAGTAGCCTGACTAGCGGGCCGCAAGTCGTTGAGCAGTTCTTC. V gene TRBV19 combines with J gene TRBJ2-1; 10 bases map to TRBD2. The CDR3 length is 16 residues. V trimming: 6 bases; J trimming: 9 bases; junction bases outside the gene matches: 14. CDR1 and CDR2 (germline): LNHDA, SQIVND (reference sequence). The full variable domain, its missing parts supplied by reference TRBV19 and TRBJ2-1, is DGGITQSPKYLFRKEGQNVTLSCEQNLNHDAMYWYRQDPGQGLRLIYYSQIVNDFQKGDIAEGYSVSREKKESFPLTVTSAQKNPTAFYLCASSLTSGPQVVEQFFGPGTRLTVL.

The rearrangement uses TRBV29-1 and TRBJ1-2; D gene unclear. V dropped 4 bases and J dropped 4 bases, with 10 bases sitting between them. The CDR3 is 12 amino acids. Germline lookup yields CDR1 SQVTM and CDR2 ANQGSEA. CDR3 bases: TGCAGCGTTGCAGGTGTCGGCTATGGCTACACCTTC. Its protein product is CSVAGVGYGYTF.

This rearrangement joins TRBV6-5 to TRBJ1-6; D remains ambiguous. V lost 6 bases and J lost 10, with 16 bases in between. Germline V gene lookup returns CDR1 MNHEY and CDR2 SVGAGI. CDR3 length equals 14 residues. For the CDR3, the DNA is TGTGCCAGCAGGCCCCTCAACAGCCGCTCACCCCTCCACTTT. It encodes CASRPLNSRSPLHF.

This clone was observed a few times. The CDR3 here is CASSLGQPIRFEKLFF. The CDR3, as DNA: TGTGCCAGCAGCCTGGGACAGCCTATAAGGTTTGAAAAACTGTTTTTT. This chain links TRBV3-1 (or the pseudogene TRBV3-2) with TRBJ1-4, with TRBD1 identical over 7 bases. The CDR3 is 16 residues long. Germline CDR1 and CDR2: LGHDT and YNNKEL (reference sequence). V shed 4 bases, J shed 7 bases, and the junction held 12 bases outside the gene matches.

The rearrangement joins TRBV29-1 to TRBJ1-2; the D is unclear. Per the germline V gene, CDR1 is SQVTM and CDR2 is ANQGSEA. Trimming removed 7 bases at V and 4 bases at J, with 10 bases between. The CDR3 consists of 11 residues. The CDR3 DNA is TGCAGCGCCCCGGGAGCCTATGGCTACACCTTC. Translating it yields CSAPGAYGYTF.

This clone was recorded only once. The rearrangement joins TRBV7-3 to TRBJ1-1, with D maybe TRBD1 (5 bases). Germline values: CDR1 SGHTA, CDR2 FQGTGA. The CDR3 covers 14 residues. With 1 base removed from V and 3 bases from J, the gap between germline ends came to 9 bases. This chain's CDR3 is CASSLSGGDTEAFF. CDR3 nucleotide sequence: TGTGCCAGCAGCTTAAGTGGGGGGGACACTGAAGCTTTCTTT.

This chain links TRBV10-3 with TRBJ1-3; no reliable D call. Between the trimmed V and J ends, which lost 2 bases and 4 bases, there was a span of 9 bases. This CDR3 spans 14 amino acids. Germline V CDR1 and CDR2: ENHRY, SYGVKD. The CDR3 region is CAISEVSKGNTIYF. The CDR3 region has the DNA TGTGCCATCAGTGAGGTTTCTAAGGGAAACACCATATATTTT.

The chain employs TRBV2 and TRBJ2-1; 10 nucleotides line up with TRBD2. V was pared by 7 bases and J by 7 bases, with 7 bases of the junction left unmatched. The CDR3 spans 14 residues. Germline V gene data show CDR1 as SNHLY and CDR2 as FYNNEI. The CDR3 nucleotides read TGTGCCAGCAAGGTAGCGGGAGGAAGTAATGAGCAGTTCTTC. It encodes CASKVAGGSNEQFF.

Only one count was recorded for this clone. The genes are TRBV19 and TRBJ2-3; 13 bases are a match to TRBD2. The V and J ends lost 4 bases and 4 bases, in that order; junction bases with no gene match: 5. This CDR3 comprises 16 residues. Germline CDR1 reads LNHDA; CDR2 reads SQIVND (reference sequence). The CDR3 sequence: CASSRLAGGAPDTQYF. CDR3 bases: TGTGCCAGTAGTAGACTAGCGGGAGGAGCGCCAGATACGCAGTATTTT.

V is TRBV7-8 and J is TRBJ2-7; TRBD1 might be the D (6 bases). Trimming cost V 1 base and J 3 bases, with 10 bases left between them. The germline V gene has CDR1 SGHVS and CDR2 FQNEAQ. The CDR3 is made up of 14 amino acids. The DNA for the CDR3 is TGTGCCAGCAGCTTAGAGGGACAATTCTACGAGCAGTACTTC. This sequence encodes CASSLEGQFYEQYF.

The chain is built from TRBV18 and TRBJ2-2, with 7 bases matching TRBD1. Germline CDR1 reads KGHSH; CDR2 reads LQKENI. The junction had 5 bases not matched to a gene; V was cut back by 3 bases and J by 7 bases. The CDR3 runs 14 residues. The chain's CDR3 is CASSPDRMVGELFF. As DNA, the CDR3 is TGTGCCAGCTCACCGGACAGGATGGTCGGGGAGCTGTTTTTT.

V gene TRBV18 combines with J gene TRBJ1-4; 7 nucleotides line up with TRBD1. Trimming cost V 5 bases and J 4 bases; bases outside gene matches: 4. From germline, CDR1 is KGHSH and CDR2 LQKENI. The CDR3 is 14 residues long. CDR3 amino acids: CASSLTGINEKLFF. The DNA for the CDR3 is TGTGCCAGCTCATTGACAGGGATTAATGAAAAACTGTTTTTT.

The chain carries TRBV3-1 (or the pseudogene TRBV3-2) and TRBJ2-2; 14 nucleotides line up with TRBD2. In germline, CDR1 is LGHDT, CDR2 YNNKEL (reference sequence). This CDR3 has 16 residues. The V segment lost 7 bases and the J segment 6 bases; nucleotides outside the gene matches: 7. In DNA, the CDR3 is TGTGCCAGCAACAGACTAGCGGGAGGGGTACCCGGGGAGCTGTTTTTT. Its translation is CASNRLAGGVPGELFF.

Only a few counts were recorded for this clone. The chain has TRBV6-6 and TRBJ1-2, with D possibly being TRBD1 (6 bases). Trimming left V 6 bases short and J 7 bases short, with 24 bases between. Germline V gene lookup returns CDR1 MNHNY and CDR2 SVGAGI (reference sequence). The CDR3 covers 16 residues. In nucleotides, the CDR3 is TGTGCCAGCAGCCGGGACATAGGCCAATTATCGGGTGGCTACACCTTC. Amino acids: CASSRDIGQLSGGYTF.

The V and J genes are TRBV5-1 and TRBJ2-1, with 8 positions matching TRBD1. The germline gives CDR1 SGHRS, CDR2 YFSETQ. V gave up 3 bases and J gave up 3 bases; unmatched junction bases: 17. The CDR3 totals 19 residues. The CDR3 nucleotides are TGCGCCAGCAGCTACGGACAGGGTGCCACAAATCGGGGCTACAATGAGCAGTTCTTC. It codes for CASSYGQGATNRGYNEQFF.

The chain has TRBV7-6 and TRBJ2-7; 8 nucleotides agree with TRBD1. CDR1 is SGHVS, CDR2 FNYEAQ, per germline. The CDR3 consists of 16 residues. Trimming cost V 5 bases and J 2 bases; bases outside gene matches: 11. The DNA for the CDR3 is TGTGCCAGCAGCACATCGGCAGGGGGCAGGCCCTACGAGCAGTACTTC. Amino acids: CASSTSAGGRPYEQYF.

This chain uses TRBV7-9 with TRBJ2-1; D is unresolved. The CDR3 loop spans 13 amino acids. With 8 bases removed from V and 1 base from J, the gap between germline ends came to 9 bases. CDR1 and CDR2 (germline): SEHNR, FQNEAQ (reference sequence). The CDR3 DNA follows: TGTGCCAGCCAATCAGGATCCTACAATGAGCAGTTCTTC. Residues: CASQSGSYNEQFF.

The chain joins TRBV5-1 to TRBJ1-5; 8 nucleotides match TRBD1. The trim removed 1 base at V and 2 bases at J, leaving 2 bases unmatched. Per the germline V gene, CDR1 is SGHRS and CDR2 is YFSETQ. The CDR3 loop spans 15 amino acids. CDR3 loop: CASSLSGGGNQPQHF. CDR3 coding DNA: TGCGCCAGCAGCTTGTCAGGGGGCGGCAATCAGCCCCAGCATTTT.

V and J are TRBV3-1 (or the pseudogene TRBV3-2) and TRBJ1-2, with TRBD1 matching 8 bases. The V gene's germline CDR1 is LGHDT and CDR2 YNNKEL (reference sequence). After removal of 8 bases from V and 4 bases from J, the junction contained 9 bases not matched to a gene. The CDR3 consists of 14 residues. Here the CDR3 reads CASGTDRESYGYTF. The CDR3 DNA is TGTGCCAGCGGTACGGACAGGGAAAGCTATGGCTACACCTTC.

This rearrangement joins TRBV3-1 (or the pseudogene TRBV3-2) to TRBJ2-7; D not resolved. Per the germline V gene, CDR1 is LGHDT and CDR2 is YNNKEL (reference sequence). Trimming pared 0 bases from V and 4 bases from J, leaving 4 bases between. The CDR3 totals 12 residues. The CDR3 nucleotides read TGTGCCAGCAGCCAAGATCCTTACGAGCAGTACTTC. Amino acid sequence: CASSQDPYEQYF.

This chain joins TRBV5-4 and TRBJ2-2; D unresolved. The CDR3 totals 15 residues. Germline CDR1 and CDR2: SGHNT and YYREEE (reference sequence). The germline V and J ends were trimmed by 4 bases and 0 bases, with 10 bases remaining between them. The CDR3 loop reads CASSHSTTNTGELFF. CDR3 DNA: TGTGCCAGCAGCCACAGCACCACGAACACCGGGGAGCTGTTTTTT.

The CDR3 protein is CASSGDNSYEQYF. CDR3 DNA: TGTGCCAGCAGCGGGGACAACTCCTACGAGCAGTACTTC. This chain connects TRBV7-9 to TRBJ2-7, with D possibly TRBD1 on 6 matching bases. CDR3 length: 13 amino acids. Trimming took off 5 bases at V and 0 bases at J, with 8 bases between the two ends. Germline V gene sequence: CDR1 SEHNR, CDR2 FQNEAQ (reference sequence).